The 19 T cell receptor beta chains listed next were all sequenced from one sample in a study of metastatic and nonmetastatic thyroid tumors. TCRdb reassembled clones from the PCR reads with MiXCR. The profile shows 20,000 to 25,000 clones, 20% to 25% of them singletons. Patients had received no treatment of any kind before thyroid surgery. Sequencing was carried out using adjacent normal tissue. These receptors all stem from a female donor with papillary thyroid cancer or a benign thyroid nodule (not recorded which). Some clones in this sample may be carry-over from other donors' samples.

Worth noting for this clone: A single base separates this from a much larger clone, so it may be a read error. V gene TRBV19 combines with J gene TRBJ2-2; tentatively, D is TRBD2 (5 bases). Trimming removed 5 bases at V and 5 bases at J, with 18 bases between. CDR3 length: 16 residues. Germline CDR1 LNHDA, CDR2 SQIVND (reference sequence). CDR3 in amino acids: CASSPLTIGETGELFF. The CDR3 DNA is TGTGCCAGTAGTCCGCTGACCATCGGGGAAACCGGGGAGCTGTTTTTT.

The chain recombines TRBV11-2 with TRBJ2-7, with 7 bases identical to TRBD2. Germline V gene data show CDR1 as SGHAT and CDR2 as FQNNGV. CDR3 size: 13 residues. After removal of 0 bases from V and 7 bases from J, the junction contained 3 bases not matched to a gene. The CDR3 here is CASSLEPAGEQYF. The CDR3 region has the DNA TGTGCCAGCAGCTTAGAGCCAGCGGGGGAGCAGTACTTC.

Many counts were recorded for this clone. The V and J genes are TRBV2 and TRBJ1-5; a weak D match, TRBD1 (5 bases). Germline CDR1 and CDR2: SNHLY and FYNNEI. V shed 7 bases and J shed 2 bases, with 12 bases lying between them. This CDR3 spans 14 amino acids. In DNA form, the CDR3 reads TGTGCCAGCAATGGGGGGGGAGGCAATCAGCCCCAGCATTTT. Translating it yields CASNGGGGNQPQHF.

For this clone: Relative to the germline gene, one junction end is altered; a read error may explain this. The chain has TRBV11-2 and TRBJ1-5, with D maybe TRBD1 (6 bases). Germline V gene sequence: CDR1 SGHAT, CDR2 FQNNGV. This CDR3 has 15 residues. The CDR3 protein is CVSIPEGGTGQPQHF. Written as DNA, the CDR3 is TGTGTCAGCATCCCGGAGGGGGGGACGGGGCAGCCCCAGCATTTT.

By frequency in the sample, this clone is medium-sized. The rearrangement uses TRBV28 and TRBJ1-5, with a tentative D call TRBD1 (5 bases). CDR1 is MDHEN and CDR2 is SYDVKM in the germline V gene. Trimming took off 6 bases at V and 6 bases at J, with 9 bases between the two ends. The CDR3 has 12 amino acids. CDR3 residues: CASSLGGQPQHF. In DNA, the CDR3 is TGTGCCAGCAGCCTTGGGGGTCAGCCCCAGCATTTT.

This clone was seen a few times. The chain joins TRBV19 to TRBJ2-7, with D unresolved. Trimming took 1 base from V and 6 from J, leaving 16 bases between them. Germline V gives CDR1 LNHDA, CDR2 SQIVND (reference sequence). The CDR3 covers 15 residues. This CDR3 is CASSIGARRTPEQYF. CDR3 in DNA: TGTGCCAGTAGTATAGGAGCCCGTCGTACGCCCGAGCAGTACTTC.

In this sample, this clone turned up many times. The chain employs TRBV7-2 and TRBJ2-1; 12 bases fit TRBD2. The CDR3 extends over 17 amino acids. Germline CDR1 and CDR2: SGHTA and FQGNSA. With V trimmed by 1 base and J by 3 bases, 4 bases remained unmatched. CDR3 sequence (DNA): TGTGCCAGCAGCTTAGTTTTACTAGCGGGAGGCTACAATGAGCAGTTCTTC. Translating it yields CASSLVLLAGGYNEQFF.

The sample holds many counts of this clone. This chain uses TRBV19 with TRBJ2-1; a weak D match, TRBD1 (7 bases). The germline gives CDR1 LNHDA, CDR2 SQIVND (reference sequence). Trimming removed 7 bases at V and 5 bases at J, with 21 bases between. The CDR3 loop spans 16 amino acids. CDR3 sequence reads: CASKVWGSGGHNEQFF. In nucleotides, the CDR3 is TGTGCCAGTAAAGTGTGGGGATCAGGGGGGCACAATGAGCAGTTCTTC.

The chain combines TRBV19 with TRBJ1-6, with D hard to call. The V gene's germline CDR1 is LNHDA and CDR2 SQIVND (reference sequence). The ends were cut back, 6 bases at V and 10 bases at J, with 13 bases in the middle. CDR3 length: 13 amino acids. The CDR3 DNA sequence: TGTGCCAGTAGCCCCGGCCCGCGCTCACCCCTCCACTTT. Its translation is CASSPGPRSPLHF.

Comments on this clone: In this CDR3 the conserved last residue, phenylalanine or tryptophan, is missing, so a read error is likely. This chain links TRBV20-1 with TRBJ1-1; D is unresolved. CDR1 is DFQATT, CDR2 SNEGSKA, per germline (reference sequence). With 3 bases removed from V and 7 bases from J, the gap between germline ends came to 9 bases. The CDR3 consists of 11 residues. CDR3 bases: TGCAGTGCTAGGGGGATTGGTGAAGCTTTCCTT. Protein sequence: CSARGIGEAFL.

A note on this clone: A junction end diverges from the germline sequence, so it may reflect a read error. J is TRBJ2-3 and V is TRBV7-3; maybe TRBD2 (6 bases). The germline V gene encodes CDR1 SGHTA and CDR2 FQGTGA. This CDR3 comprises 15 residues. The CDR3 bases are TGTGTCAGCAGCCCGGGTAGCGGTGGGTCAGATACGCAGTATTTT. Amino acids: CVSSPGSGGSDTQYF.

This clone was observed at least ten times. V is TRBV29-1 and J is TRBJ1-5, with D possibly TRBD1 on 5 matching bases. Germline CDR1 and CDR2: SQVTM and ANQGSEA. The CDR3 spans 14 residues. V was cut by 5 bases and J by 1 base, with 12 bases left in between. The chain's CDR3 is CSVTFGGSNQPQHF. The CDR3 nucleotides are TGCAGCGTTACCTTCGGGGGGAGCAATCAGCCCCAGCATTTT.

This clone was seen at least ten times. The chain employs TRBV12-3 or TRBV12-4 and TRBJ1-2; D not certain. The V end lost 3 bases, the J end lost 8 bases, and 13 bases lay between the germline ends. This CDR3 is built from 13 residues. The CDR3 loop reads CASSLGIAGGYTF. The DNA for the CDR3 is TGTGCCAGCAGTTTGGGGATCGCGGGGGGCTACACCTTC.

This clone was counted at least ten times. V is TRBV5-6 and J is TRBJ2-7, with D uncertain. The CDR3 runs to 14 residues. The germline V and J ends were trimmed by 2 bases and 2 bases, with 11 bases remaining between them. CDR1 and CDR2 from the germline V gene are SGHDT and YYEEEE. In nucleotides, the CDR3 is TGTGCCAGCAGCTTCTCTCATTCCACCTACGAGCAGTACTTC. Amino acids: CASSFSHSTYEQYF.

This clone was detected ten times or more. The chain is built from TRBV11-2 and TRBJ2-5; no clear D. The CDR3 sequence is 13 residues long. V was pared by 4 bases and J by 1 base, with 7 bases between. Per the germline V gene, CDR1 is SGHAT and CDR2 is FQNNGV. CDR3 sequence: CASSYEPQETQYF. The DNA of the CDR3 is TGTGCCAGCAGCTACGAACCCCAAGAGACCCAGTACTTC.

V usage is TRBV19 and J usage is TRBJ1-1; TRBD1 matches 12 bases. The CDR3 contains 17 residues. The J segment lost 3 bases and the V segment lost 6 bases, leaving 11 bases of the junction unmatched. CDR1 and CDR2 from the germline V gene are LNHDA and SQIVND (reference sequence). CDR3 sequence (DNA): TGTGCCAGTAGGACCCGGGACAGGGGGCAGGTGGACACTGAAGCTTTCTTT. Protein product: CASRTRDRGQVDTEAFF.

The rearrangement links TRBV2 to TRBJ2-1; 15 bases agree with TRBD2. V was pared by 3 bases and J by 7 bases, with 10 bases of the junction left unmatched. This CDR3 has 18 amino acids. CDR1 is SNHLY and CDR2 is FYNNEI in the germline V gene. The CDR3 DNA reads as TGTGCCAGCAGTGACGATGTTGAGGGACTAGCGGGAGGTAATGAGCAGTTCTTC. Translating gives CASSDDVEGLAGGNEQFF.

This clone has at least ten counts. This rearrangement joins TRBV11-3 to TRBJ2-1; D remains unclear. Germline lookup yields CDR1 SGHNT and CDR2 YENEEA. The CDR3 extends over 14 amino acids. V gave up 5 bases and J gave up 3 bases, with 11 bases separating them. CDR3 DNA sequence: TGTGCCAGCAGCCCTGGACGGAACTACAATGAGCAGTTCTTC. The encoded protein is CASSPGRNYNEQFF. Based on the CDR3 plus reference TRBV11-3 and TRBJ2-1, the full variable domain is EAGVVQSPRYKIIEKKQPVAFWCNPISGHNTLYWYLQNLGQGPELLIRYENEEAVDDSQLPKDRFSAERLKGVDSTLKIQPAELGDSAVYLCASSPGRNYNEQFFGPGTRLTVL.

In this sample, this clone turned up many times. V gene TRBV5-4 combines with J gene TRBJ1-1, with unresolved D. Germline V gives CDR1 SGHNT, CDR2 YYREEE (reference sequence). The CDR3 has 15 amino acids. The V gene lost 0 bases and the J gene lost 1 base, with 10 bases spanning the gap. CDR3 nucleotides: TGTGCCAGCAGCTTGGTTACCCCGGGGAACACTGAAGCTTTCTTT. Its protein product is CASSLVTPGNTEAFF.